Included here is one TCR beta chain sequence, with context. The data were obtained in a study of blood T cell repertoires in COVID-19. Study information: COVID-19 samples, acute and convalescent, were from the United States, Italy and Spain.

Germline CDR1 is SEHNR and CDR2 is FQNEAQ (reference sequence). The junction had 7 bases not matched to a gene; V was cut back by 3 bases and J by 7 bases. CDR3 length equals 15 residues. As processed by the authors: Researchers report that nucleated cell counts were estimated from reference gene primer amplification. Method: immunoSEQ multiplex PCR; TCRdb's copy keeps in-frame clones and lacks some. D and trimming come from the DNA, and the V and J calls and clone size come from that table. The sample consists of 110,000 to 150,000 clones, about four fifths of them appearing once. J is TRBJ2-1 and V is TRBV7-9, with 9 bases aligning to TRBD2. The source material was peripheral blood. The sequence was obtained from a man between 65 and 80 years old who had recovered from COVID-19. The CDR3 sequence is CASSFGLAGWNEQFF. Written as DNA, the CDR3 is TGTGCCAGCAGCTTCGGCCTAGCGGGGTGGAATGAGCAGTTCTTC.